The following is a T cell receptor beta chain sequence with its context. The V gene's germline CDR1 is SGHTA and CDR2 FQGNSA. CDR3 length equals 15 residues. V lost 5 bases to trimming and J lost 6 bases; unmatched junction nucleotides: 9. This sample was included in a study of Graves' ophthalmopathy and Graves' hyperthyroidism. Amplifying from RNA transcripts, the study obtained TCR beta CDR3 regions. HTBI-primed RT-PCR formed the first round, and a multiplex PCR formed the second. TCRdb independently ran MiXCR on the multiplex PCR reads; one entry per CDR3 protein. Seen here are about 410,000 distinct CDR3 sequences, about a sixth observed once, and the top ten hold roughly 1.5%. Having ophthalmopathy, the donors showed moderate-to-severe activity, CAS ≥3 and NOSPECS ≥4, with disease lasting under 3 months.

The sequencing input was peripheral blood. The chain employs TRBV7-2 and TRBJ2-7, with 11 bases lining up with TRBD2. The receptor was derived from a woman between 18 and 29 years old with Graves' ophthalmopathy. The CDR3 is CASSSGLAGLGEQYF. The CDR3 DNA reads as TGTGCCAGCAGCAGCGGACTAGCGGGCCTCGGCGAGCAGTACTTC.